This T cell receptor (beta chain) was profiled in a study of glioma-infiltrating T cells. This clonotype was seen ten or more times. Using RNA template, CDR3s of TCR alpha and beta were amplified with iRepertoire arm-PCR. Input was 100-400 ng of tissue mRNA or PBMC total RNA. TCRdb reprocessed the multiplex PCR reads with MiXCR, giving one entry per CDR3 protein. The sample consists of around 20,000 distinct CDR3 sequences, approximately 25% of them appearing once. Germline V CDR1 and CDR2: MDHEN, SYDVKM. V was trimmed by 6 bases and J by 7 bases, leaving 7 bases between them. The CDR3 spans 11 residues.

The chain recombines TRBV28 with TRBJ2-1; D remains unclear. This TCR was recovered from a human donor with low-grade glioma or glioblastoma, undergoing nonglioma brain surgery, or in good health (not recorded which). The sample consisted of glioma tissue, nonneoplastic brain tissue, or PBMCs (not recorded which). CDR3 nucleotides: TGTGCCAGCAGCCGCCATAATGAGCAGTTCTTC. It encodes CASSRHNEQFF.